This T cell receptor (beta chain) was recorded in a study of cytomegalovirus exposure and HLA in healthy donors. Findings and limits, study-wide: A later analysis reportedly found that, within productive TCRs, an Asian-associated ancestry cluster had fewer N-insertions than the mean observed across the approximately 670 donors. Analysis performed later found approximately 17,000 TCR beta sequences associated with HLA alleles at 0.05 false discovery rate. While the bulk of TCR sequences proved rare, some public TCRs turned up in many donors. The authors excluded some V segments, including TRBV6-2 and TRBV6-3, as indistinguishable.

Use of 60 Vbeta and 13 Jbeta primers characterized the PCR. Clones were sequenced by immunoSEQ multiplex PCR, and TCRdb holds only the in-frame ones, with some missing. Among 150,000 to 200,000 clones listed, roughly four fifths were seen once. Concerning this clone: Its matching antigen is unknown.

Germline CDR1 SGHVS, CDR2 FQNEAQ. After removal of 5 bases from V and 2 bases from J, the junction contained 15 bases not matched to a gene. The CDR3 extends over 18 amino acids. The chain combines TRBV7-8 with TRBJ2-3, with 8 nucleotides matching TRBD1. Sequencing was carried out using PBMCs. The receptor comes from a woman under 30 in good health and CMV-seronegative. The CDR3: CASSGTGGVLPYTDTQYF. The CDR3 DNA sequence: TGTGCCAGCAGCGGTACAGGGGGAGTCCTCCCCTACACAGATACGCAGTATTTT.